This TCR beta chain was documented in a study of CD8+ T cells in alopecia areata. Study-wide findings and caveats: Scalp sequencing captures resident alphabeta T cells of normal skin too. Numerous expanded lesional clones remained in scalp and blood during tofacitinib.

Germline loops: CDR1 MNHEY, CDR2 SMNVEV (reference sequence). Trimming pared 7 bases from V and 12 bases from J, leaving 18 bases between. The CDR3 spans 13 residues. The sequencing template was cDNA reverse transcribed from extracted RNA. Produced via immunoSEQ multiplex PCR; TCRdb's table is partial and in-frame only. Of 110,000 to 150,000 clones listed, roughly 54% were seen once; the top ten hold roughly 15%. This clone was counted between two and nine times. The antigen is undetermined. Stated treatment: oral pan-JAK inhibitor, 5-10 mg twice daily. Researchers took lesional scalp punch biopsies and peripheral blood from people who were alopecia areata patients. T lymphocytes (CD4+ and CD8+) were sorted from PBMCs.

The origin of this receptor is a human donor with alopecia areata. The sample consisted of CD8+ T cells sorted from blood, taken at week 4, from a patient treated with tofacitinib. The V call is TRBV27, the J call TRBJ1-4, with D uncertain. CDR3 in amino acids: CASTLSWGGELFF. The DNA of the CDR3 is TGTGCCAGCACTCTGTCTTGGGGAGGTGAACTGTTTTTT. Complete variable domain (other parts from reference TRBV27 and TRBJ1-4): EAQVTQNPRYLITVTGKKLTVTCSQNMNHEYMSWYRQDPGLGLRQIYYSMNVEVTDKGDVPEGYKVSRKEKRNFPLILESPSPNQTSLYFCASTLSWGGELFFGSGTQLSVL.